The 32 T cell receptor beta chains reported below all come from one sample, sequenced in a study of identical twins. Using its own MiXCR run on the 5' RACE reads, TCRdb lists one record per CDR3 protein. Of 500,000 to 600,000 distinct CDR3 sequences in the sample, approximately 22% were seen once. This same sample was also part of a study on T cells expressing NK-cell markers.

Sequenced: CD4+ T cells sorted from blood. These receptors originate from a woman between 18 and 29 years old in good health.

The gene calls are TRBV25-1 and TRBJ1-1; D unclear. This CDR3 has 13 residues. V lost 2 bases and J 8 bases, leaving 12 bases between the germline ends. Germline CDR1 and CDR2: MGHDK and SYGVNS. CDR3 coding DNA: TGTGCCAGCAGTGAAAGAGTGACGGCGGAAGCTTTCTTT. Translating it yields CASSERVTAEAFF.

This sequence joins TRBV30 and TRBJ2-1; D call uncertain. Per the germline V gene, CDR1 is GTSNPN and CDR2 is SVGIG (reference sequence). This CDR3 region has 14 residues. The V gene lost 4 bases and the J gene lost 7 bases, with 17 bases spanning the gap. The CDR3 coding sequence is TGTGCCTGGACTATTAGCCTGGTGGCGAATGAGCAGTTCTTC. This translates into CAWTISLVANEQFF.

This clonotype turned up a few times. The chain employs TRBV15 and TRBJ1-2; the D is unclear. The CDR3 loop spans 14 amino acids. Germline CDR1 reads LNHNV; CDR2 reads YYDKDF (reference sequence). V shed 4 bases and J shed 2 bases, with 11 bases lying between them. This chain's CDR3 is CATSTKDGNYGYTF. The DNA of the CDR3 is TGTGCCACCAGCACAAAAGACGGGAACTATGGCTACACCTTC.

In this sample, this clonotype turned up a few times. The rearrangement joins TRBV25-1 to TRBJ2-1; D may be TRBD1 or TRBD2 (5 bases each). Trimming removed 2 bases at V and 12 bases at J, with 17 bases between. Germline values: CDR1 MGHDK, CDR2 SYGVNS. The CDR3 contains 14 residues. This chain's CDR3 is CASSEGSMRGRQFF. The CDR3 region has the DNA TGTGCCAGCAGTGAAGGCTCCATGAGGGGTCGGCAGTTCTTC. The variable domain in full, with the rest retrieved from reference TRBV25-1 and TRBJ2-1, is EADIYQTPRYLVIGTGKKITLECSQTMGHDKMYWYQQDPGMELHLIHYSYGVNSTEKGDLSSESTVSRIRTEHFPLTLESARPSHTSQYLCASSEGSMRGRQFFGPGTRLTVL.

This chain connects TRBV9 to TRBJ2-5, with unresolved D. The CDR3 contains 12 residues. V lost 4 bases, J lost 5 bases, and 9 bases lay in between. Germline V gives CDR1 SGDLS, CDR2 YYNGEE. The CDR3 is CASSSNEETQYF. Here the CDR3 DNA reads TGTGCCAGCAGCTCTAACGAGGAGACCCAGTACTTC.

This clonotype has more than one count but fewer than ten. The rearrangement joins TRBV5-1 to TRBJ1-2; D call uncertain. With 0 bases removed from V and 5 bases from J, the gap between germline ends came to 14 bases. The CDR3 loop spans 15 amino acids. CDR1 SGHRS and CDR2 YFSETQ come from the germline V gene. As DNA, the CDR3 is TGCGCCAGCAGCTTGGGTCCTCAGGAAGAATATGGCTACACCTTC. It yields the protein CASSLGPQEEYGYTF.

The V gene is TRBV5-1, the J gene TRBJ2-2, with a tentative D call TRBD2 (6 bases). Germline CDR1 reads SGHRS; CDR2 reads YFSETQ. The CDR3 contains 15 residues. Trimming removed 4 bases from V and 5 bases from J, with 15 bases in between. CDR3 protein: CASSPRGGQTGELFF. In DNA, the CDR3 is TGCGCCAGCAGCCCACGCGGAGGGCAGACCGGGGAGCTGTTTTTT.

This clonotype has at least ten counts. The chain recombines TRBV12-3 or TRBV12-4 with TRBJ1-1, with D possibly TRBD1 on 5 matching bases. This CDR3 is 13 amino acids long. The V end was cut by 1 base, the J end by 6 bases, with 9 bases between. CDR3 sequence (DNA): TGTGCCAGCAGTTTAGGCCGGGGGGCTGAAGCTTTCTTT. Translating gives CASSLGRGAEAFF.

The chain has TRBV4-2 and TRBJ2-7; D remains ambiguous. The CDR3 is made up of 15 amino acids. V lost 4 bases to trimming and J lost 0 bases, with 13 bases between them. Germline CDR1 reads LGHNA; CDR2 reads YNFKEQ. In nucleotides, the CDR3 is TGTGCCAGCAGCCGACCTTCTCCGGACTCCTACGAGCAGTACTTC. Its translation is CASSRPSPDSYEQYF.

This clonotype was detected many times. The chain has TRBV20-1 and TRBJ2-1; a possible D gene is TRBD1 (5 bases). Germline-derived CDR1 and CDR2 are DFQATT and SNEGSKA (reference sequence). V was trimmed by 7 bases and J by 3 bases, leaving 7 bases between them. The length of the CDR3 is 11 residues. CDR3 protein: CSVQGYNEQFF. The CDR3 DNA reads as TGCAGTGTCCAGGGCTACAATGAGCAGTTCTTC.

The V gene is TRBV5-6, the J gene TRBJ1-2; a weak D match, TRBD1 (6 bases). The germline V and J ends were trimmed by 0 bases and 13 bases, with 13 bases remaining between them. CDR1 and CDR2 from the germline V gene are SGHDT and YYEEEE. There are 12 residues in the CDR3. CDR3 sequence: CASSLGDRRFTF. The CDR3 nucleotides read TGTGCCAGCAGCTTGGGAGACAGGCGCTTCACCTTC.

This clonotype appeared many times. The V call is TRBV5-1, the J call TRBJ2-1, with 13 bases fitting TRBD2. The CDR3 is 15 residues long. The germline CDR1 and CDR2 sequences are SGHRS and YFSETQ. Trimming at V came to 4 bases and at J to 8 bases, leaving 6 bases not matched to a gene. CDR3 nucleotide sequence: TGCGCCAGCAGCCTAGGACTAGCGGGAGCGGATGAGCAGTTCTTC. This gives the protein CASSLGLAGADEQFF.

CDR3 nucleotides: TGTGCCAGCAGCCGCCAGGGACAGCCGAATACTGAAGCTTTCTTT. Protein product: CASSRQGQPNTEAFF. The rearrangement links TRBV7-8 to TRBJ1-1; 7 bases are shared with TRBD1. There are 15 residues in the CDR3. Trimming cost V 5 bases and J 5 bases; bases outside gene matches: 11. Germline lookup yields CDR1 SGHVS and CDR2 FQNEAQ.

The J gene is TRBJ2-7, the V gene TRBV20-1; weak D call: TRBD2 (5 bases). Germline values: CDR1 DFQATT, CDR2 SNEGSKA (reference sequence). The ends were cut back, 1 base at V and 3 bases at J, with 7 bases in the middle. This CDR3 has 12 amino acids. CDR3 DNA sequence: TGCAGTGCTAGAGGTCGGGGCTACGAGCAGTACTTC. Its translation: CSARGRGYEQYF.

The sample holds a few counts of this clonotype. The rearrangement joins TRBV10-3 to TRBJ2-7, with D possibly matching TRBD2 (5 bases). Germline V gives CDR1 ENHRY, CDR2 SYGVKD. Trimming took 4 bases from V and 5 from J, leaving 9 bases between them. The CDR3 extends over 12 amino acids. In nucleotides, the CDR3 is TGTGCCATCAGTGCGGAGGCCCACGAGCAGTACTTC. As protein: CAISAEAHEQYF.

The V gene is TRBV2, the J gene TRBJ1-5; D not resolved. Germline V lookup: CDR1 SNHLY, CDR2 FYNNEI. V shed 6 bases and J shed 0 bases, with 9 bases lying between them. CDR3 length: 14 amino acids. CDR3 protein: CASRAEYSNQPQHF. DNA for the CDR3: TGTGCCAGCAGGGCAGAATATAGCAATCAGCCCCAGCATTTT.

This clonotype has a handful of counts. The chain carries TRBV20-1 and TRBJ2-2; 10 bases map to TRBD2. Germline CDR1 DFQATT, CDR2 SNEGSKA (reference sequence). V dropped 1 base and J dropped 2; count of bases not matched to a gene: 4. There are 16 residues in the CDR3. This CDR3 is CSARARTSGNTGELFF. CDR3 coding DNA: TGCAGTGCTAGAGCGAGGACTAGCGGAAACACCGGGGAGCTGTTTTTT.

The V call is TRBV7-7, the J call TRBJ2-2, with D unclear. This CDR3 comprises 13 residues. Germline values: CDR1 SSHAT, CDR2 FNYEAQ (reference sequence). V was pared by 5 bases and J by 7 bases, with 11 bases between. The CDR3, as DNA: TGTGCCAGCAGCCGATGGGCCATCGGGGAGCTGTTTTTT. It codes for CASSRWAIGELFF.

CDR3 nucleotides: TGCAGTGCTTCCGAGCCAGGGTACACAGATACGCAGTATTTT. Translation: CSASEPGYTDTQYF. The chain has TRBV20-1 and TRBJ2-3, with D possibly matching TRBD1 (5 bases). CDR1 and CDR2 (germline): DFQATT, SNEGSKA (reference sequence). Trimming cost V 5 bases and J 2 bases, with 14 bases left between them. The CDR3 totals 14 residues.

The rearrangement uses TRBV15 and TRBJ1-2; no definite D call. The length of the CDR3 is 15 residues. Trimming left V 0 bases short and J 7 bases short, with 15 bases between. Germline V gives CDR1 LNHNV, CDR2 YYDKDF (reference sequence). CDR3 sequence (DNA): TGTGCCACCAGCAGAGATCTAGAGGGAACGGGTGGCTACACCTTC. Its protein product is CATSRDLEGTGGYTF.

This clonotype was detected ten times or more. The CDR3 DNA sequence: TGCAGTGCTAGAGATCAGCACGCGTTCAATCAGCCCCAGCATTTT. The encoded protein is CSARDQHAFNQPQHF. The genes are TRBV20-1 and TRBJ1-5, with D unclear. Between the trimmed V and J ends, which lost 0 bases and 3 bases, there was a span of 12 bases. This CDR3 has 15 amino acids. CDR1 is DFQATT and CDR2 is SNEGSKA in the germline V gene (reference sequence).

This clonotype was recorded many times. The chain couples TRBV3-1 to TRBJ2-1; D is ambiguous. CDR3 length: 11 amino acids. Germline CDR1 LGHDT, CDR2 YNNKEL (reference sequence). With 5 bases removed from V and 6 bases from J, the gap between germline ends came to 5 bases. The CDR3 nucleotides read TGTGCCAGCAGCAAGGGCAATGAGCAGTTCTTC. Its translation: CASSKGNEQFF.

This rearrangement joins TRBV5-1 to TRBJ2-1; D is tentatively TRBD1 or TRBD2 (5 bases each). The CDR3 runs to 16 residues. V lost 1 base and J 7 bases, leaving 18 bases between the germline ends. Per the germline V gene, CDR1 is SGHRS and CDR2 is YFSETQ. In nucleotides, the CDR3 is TGCGCCAGCAGCTTGAGGTCTAGAGGGGCGTTAAATGAGCAGTTCTTC. Translated: CASSLRSRGALNEQFF.

Ten or more counts support this clonotype. The chain recombines TRBV5-1 with TRBJ1-1; D is perhaps TRBD1 (6 bases). Per the germline V gene, CDR1 is SGHRS and CDR2 is YFSETQ. This CDR3 comprises 16 residues. Trimming took off 3 bases at V and 4 bases at J, with 19 bases between the two ends. The CDR3 DNA sequence: TGCGCCAGCAGCTCAACCCCGGGACATACGCTCACTGAAGCTTTCTTT. Its translation is CASSSTPGHTLTEAFF.

The chain employs TRBV6-5 and TRBJ2-7; D gene ambiguous. V was clipped by 5 bases and J by 6 bases, with 11 bases between them. This CDR3 has 12 amino acids. Germline CDR1 is MNHEY and CDR2 is SVGAGI. The CDR3 nucleotides read TGTGCCAGCAGTCCCCCTCGGGCCGAGCAGTACTTC. It translates to CASSPPRAEQYF.

The table lists this clonotype with a few counts. V usage is TRBV7-8 and J usage is TRBJ1-2; a possible D gene is TRBD1 (5 bases). Germline CDR1 is SGHVS and CDR2 is FQNEAQ. Between the trimmed V and J ends, which lost 5 bases and 3 bases, there was a span of 22 bases. The length of the CDR3 is 17 residues. CDR3 protein: CASSNPHRGDVDYGYTF. For the CDR3, the DNA is TGTGCCAGCAGCAATCCTCATCGGGGGGACGTAGACTATGGCTACACCTTC.

The chain uses TRBV20-1 and TRBJ1-4, with 10 bases aligning to TRBD1. The CDR3 totals 14 residues. The V gene's germline CDR1 is DFQATT and CDR2 SNEGSKA (reference sequence). V lost 6 bases and J lost 8; bases outside the gene matches: 9. The CDR3, as DNA: TGCAGTGCAATTTGGACAGGGGGACGAGAAAAACTGTTTTTT. This translates into CSAIWTGGREKLFF.

This clonotype was seen only a few times. The chain has TRBV3-1 and TRBJ2-2; tentative D call: TRBD1 (6 bases). With 4 bases removed from V and 3 bases from J, the gap between germline ends came to 15 bases. The CDR3 is 16 amino acids. Looked up from germline, CDR1 is LGHDT and CDR2 is YNNKEL (reference sequence). CDR3 amino acids: CASSPGQRRYTGELFF. DNA of the CDR3: TGTGCCAGCAGCCCCGGACAGAGGCGGTACACCGGGGAGCTGTTTTTT.

This chain joins TRBV5-6 and TRBJ2-6; 7 positions match TRBD1. CDR3 length: 17 amino acids. Germline trimming cut 1 base from V and 0 bases from J; bases unmatched to any gene: 4. The germline V gene encodes CDR1 SGHDT and CDR2 YYEEEE. The CDR3 spells CASSLTGAISGANVLTF. The CDR3 DNA reads as TGTGCCAGCAGCTTGACAGGGGCGATCTCTGGGGCCAACGTCCTGACTTTC.

The chain recombines TRBV6-5 with TRBJ2-3, with 11 positions matching TRBD1. With 5 bases clipped from V and 14 bases from J, the junction kept 6 bases outside the gene matches. Germline assignment: CDR1 MNHEY and CDR2 SVGAGI. This CDR3 comprises 12 residues. The CDR3 loop reads CASSQGQGAPYF. Written as DNA, the CDR3 is TGTGCCAGCAGTCAAGGACAGGGGGCGCCGTATTTT.

This chain joins TRBV5-1 and TRBJ2-3; 9 nucleotides agree with TRBD2. CDR1 and CDR2 (germline): SGHRS, YFSETQ. The CDR3 sequence is 16 residues long. Trimming took 2 bases from V and 5 from J; bases not matched to a gene: 9. This chain's CDR3 is CASSFGRLAGKDTQYF. The CDR3 DNA follows: TGCGCCAGCAGCTTTGGTCGGCTAGCGGGAAAAGATACGCAGTATTTT. The full variable domain, completed using reference TRBV5-1 and TRBJ2-3, is KAGVTQTPRYLIKTRGQQVTLSCSPISGHRSVSWYQQTPGQGLQFLFEYFSETQRNKGNFPGRFSGRQFSNSRSEMNVSTLELGDSALYLCASSFGRLAGKDTQYFGPGTRLTVL.

Many counts were recorded for this clonotype. The chain joins TRBV29-1 to TRBJ2-1; perhaps D is TRBD1 or TRBD2 (5 bases each). The germline CDR1 and CDR2 sequences are SQVTM and ANQGSEA. V lost 6 bases to trimming and J lost 1 base, with 7 bases between them. The CDR3 has 12 amino acids. CDR3 in amino acids: CSVGDSYNEQFF. In DNA form, the CDR3 reads TGCAGCGTGGGGGATTCCTACAATGAGCAGTTCTTC.